This T cell receptor (beta chain) came from a study of T-cell reconstitution after alpha-beta-depleted transplantation in children. The CDR3 consists of 16 residues. The germline V gene encodes CDR1 MNHEY and CDR2 SVGEGT. Trimming removed 2 bases at V and 5 bases at J, with 19 bases between. Molecular barcoding with unique molecular identifiers was used for the TCRbeta library. TCRdb independently ran MiXCR on the PCR reads; one entry per CDR3 protein. Of hundreds of thousands of distinct CDR3 sequences detected, about 16% appear once; the ten largest clones hold under 30%. Sequencing used PBMCs, mostly from graft donor cells, obtained 360 days after TCRalphabeta/CD19-depleted stem cell transplant. This sequence originates from a boy under two years old who had a stem cell transplant for Wiskott-Aldrich syndrome, so the T cells may come from the graft donor. V is TRBV6-2 or TRBV6-3 and J is TRBJ2-7, with D perhaps TRBD2 (6 bases). CDR3 residues: CASSYTGRPPFDEQYF. CDR3 in DNA: TGTGCCAGCAGTTACACCGGGAGACCGCCCTTCGACGAGCAGTACTTC.